This TCR beta chain was identified in a study of blood T cell repertoires in COVID-19. Study details: Acute-phase and convalescent COVID-19 samples originated in the United States, Italy and Spain.

Study processing details: Estimation of nucleated cell counts relied on the amplification of reference gene primers. The method was immunoSEQ multiplex PCR; TCRdb's version includes in-frame clones alone and lacks a portion of them. For V, J and clone size, that table is used; D and trimming come from the DNA. The data hold about 140,000 clones, with roughly 85% observed a single time. CDR3 length: 14 amino acids. Looked up from germline, CDR1 is MNHNS and CDR2 is SASEGT. Trimming removed 3 bases from V and 4 bases from J; junction bases left unmatched: 5. The participants were between about 18 and 89 years old and came from under 25 US areas.

The TCR originated in a woman in her fifties or sixties who had recovered from COVID-19. V gene TRBV6-1 combines with J gene TRBJ1-1, with 7 positions matching TRBD1. The specimen sequenced was PBMCs or T cells enriched from blood (not recorded which). CDR3 in amino acids: CASSEMTGFTEAFF. The DNA for the CDR3 is TGTGCCAGCAGTGAGATGACAGGGTTCACTGAAGCTTTCTTT.